This TCR beta chain is drawn from a study of T-cell reconstitution after alpha-beta-depleted transplantation in children. Study results and caveats: Several hundred expanded graft clones reportedly supplied alpha-beta T cells about two months after transplant. At day 60, the high TCRbeta diversity found in some patients originated from recipient T cells and thymic progenitors that had survived. One year after transplant, T-cell counts and diversity came mostly from newly produced T cells.

With regard to this clonotype: The antigen is unknown.

Unique molecular identifiers tagged the TCRbeta library. From the PCR reads, TCRdb called clonotypes with MiXCR, one entry per CDR3 protein. This table holds some 830,000 distinct CDR3 sequences, under 20% found once. Per germline, CDR1 SGHRS and CDR2 YFSETQ. J lost 0 bases, V lost 3 bases, and 5 bases had no gene match. The CDR3 has 17 residues. The specimen was PBMCs, mostly from graft donor cells, collected 360 days after TCRalphabeta/CD19-depleted stem cell transplant. The chain has TRBV5-1 and TRBJ2-1; 11 bases align to TRBD2. This clonotype was sampled from a male patient aged 5 to 17 who had a stem cell transplant for acute lymphoblastic leukemia, so the T cells may come from the graft donor. As DNA, the CDR3 is TGCGCCAGCAGCTGGGTTAGCGGGAGGGACTCCTACAATGAGCAGTTCTTC. This translates into CASSWVSGRDSYNEQFF.